The T cell receptor beta chain described here comes from a study of response to subunit inactivated influenza vaccine. Regarding the study as a whole: Authors suggested each seasonal flu vaccination may recruit only limited numbers of new T cells.

Via MiXCR, TCRdb re-called the RT-PCR reads, giving one row per CDR3 protein. The table shows 750,000 to 850,000 distinct CDR3 sequences, with about 18% occurring only once. Germline CDR1 and CDR2: SEHNR and FQNEAQ (reference sequence). The CDR3 has 12 residues. V gave up 1 base and J gave up 4 bases, with 4 bases separating them. This clonotype was counted a few times. Antigen unknown. This rearrangement joins TRBV7-9 to TRBJ1-2; D remains unclear. The clonotype originates from a man in his fifties who received an inactivated influenza vaccine. This material consisted of PBMCs from blood, taken around 5 days after vaccination. CDR3 nucleotides: TGTGCCAGCAGCTTAGATTTCTATGGCTACACCTTC. It encodes CASSLDFYGYTF.